This T cell receptor beta chain was sequenced in a study of T cell responses to AZD1222 COVID-19 vaccine. Using immunoSEQ multiplex PCR, the repertoire was profiled, and TCRdb retains in-frame clones only, with some absent. The data show around 100,000 clones, roughly 80% seen once. The CDR3 has 15 amino acids. The ends were cut back, 0 bases at V and 10 bases at J, with 19 bases in the middle. Germline assignment: CDR1 GTSNPN and CDR2 SVGIG (reference sequence). J is TRBJ1-5 and V is TRBV30, with D hard to call. This material consisted of peripheral blood, taken on day 0 of AZD1222 vaccination. The clonotype originates from an adult in good health. CDR3 in DNA: TGTGCCTGGAGTGTAACCGGACCATCCCCTTTTCCCCAGCATTTT. It specifies CAWSVTGPSPFPQHF.